Given below is one T cell receptor (beta chain) in context. Its cognate antigen is unknown. Isolated PBMCs totaled at least 6 million in each sample. The data derive from a study of blood T cells in healthy people across ages. General study points: Diversity of TCR beta correlated strongly with naive T cell percentage. Long-lived donors exceeded aged donors in naive CD4+ cells and diversity.

The second PCR ran roughly 6 to 11 cycles with a sample-barcoded 5' primer and J-beta primers. In TCRdb, the 5' RACE reads were re-called with MiXCR into one record per CDR3 protein. The sample holds roughly 790,000 distinct CDR3 sequences; around 40% are singletons and the top ten take approximately 22%. The CDR3 contains 14 residues. The J segment lost 5 bases and the V segment lost 2 bases, leaving 3 bases of the junction unmatched. This receptor was obtained from a woman aged 60 to 75 in good health. V and J are TRBV12-3 or TRBV12-4 and TRBJ2-5; 9 bases map to TRBD1. The sequencing sample was made of blood. CDR3 region: CASSLRTGAETQYF. CDR3 nucleotides: TGTGCCAGCAGTTTACGGACAGGGGCGGAGACCCAGTACTTC.